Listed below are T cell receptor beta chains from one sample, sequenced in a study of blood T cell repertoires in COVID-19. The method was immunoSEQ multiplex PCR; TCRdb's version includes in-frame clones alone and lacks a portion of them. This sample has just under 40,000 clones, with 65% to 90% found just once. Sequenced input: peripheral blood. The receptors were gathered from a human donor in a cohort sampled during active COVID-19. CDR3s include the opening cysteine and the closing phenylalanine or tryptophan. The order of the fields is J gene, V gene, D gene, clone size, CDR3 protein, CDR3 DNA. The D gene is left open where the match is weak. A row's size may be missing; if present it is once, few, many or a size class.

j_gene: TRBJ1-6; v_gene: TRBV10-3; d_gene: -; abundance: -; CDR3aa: CAISDGVASGSPLHF; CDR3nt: TGTGCCATCAGTGATGGCGTGGCTTCGGGTTCACCCCTCCACTTT
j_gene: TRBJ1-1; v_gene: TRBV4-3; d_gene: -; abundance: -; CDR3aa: CASSQVSGNTEAFF; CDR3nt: TGCGCCAGCAGCCAAGTGTCGGGAAACACTGAAGCTTTCTTT
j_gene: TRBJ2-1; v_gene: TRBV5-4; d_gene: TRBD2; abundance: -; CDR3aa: CASSLAGGPVEQFF; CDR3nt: TGTGCCAGCAGCCTAGCGGGAGGGCCGGTTGAGCAGTTCTTC
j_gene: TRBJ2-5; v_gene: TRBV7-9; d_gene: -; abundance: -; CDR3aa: CASSQNSGFGETQYF; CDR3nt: TGTGCCAGCAGTCAAAATTCAGGGTTTGGGGAGACCCAGTACTTC
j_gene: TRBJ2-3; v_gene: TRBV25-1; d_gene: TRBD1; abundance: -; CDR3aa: CASSGGQGPDTQYF; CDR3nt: TGTGCCAGCAGTGGGGGACAGGGACCCGATACGCAGTATTTT
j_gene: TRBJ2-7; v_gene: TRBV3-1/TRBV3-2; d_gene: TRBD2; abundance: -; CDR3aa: CASRLAGAEQYF; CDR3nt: TGTGCCAGCAGGCTAGCGGGAGCCGAGCAGTACTTC
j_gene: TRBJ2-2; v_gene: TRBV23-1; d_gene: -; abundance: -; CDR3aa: CASSQGEPGELFF; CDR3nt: TGCGCCAGCAGTCAAGGAGAGCCCGGGGAGCTGTTTTTT
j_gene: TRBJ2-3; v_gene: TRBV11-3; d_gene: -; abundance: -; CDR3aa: CASSLSGLTDTQYF; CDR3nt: TGTGCCAGCAGCCTTAGCGGACTCACAGATACGCAGTATTTT
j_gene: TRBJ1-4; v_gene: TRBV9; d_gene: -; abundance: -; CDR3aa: CASSVGATNEKLFF; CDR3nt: TGTGCCAGCAGCGTAGGCGCAACTAATGAAAAACTGTTTTTT
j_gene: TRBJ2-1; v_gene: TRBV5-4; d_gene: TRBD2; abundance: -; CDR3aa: CASSLAPAGGQLSEQFF; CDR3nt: TGTGCCAGCAGCTTGGCCCCAGCGGGGGGCCAATTAAGTGAGCAGTTCTTC
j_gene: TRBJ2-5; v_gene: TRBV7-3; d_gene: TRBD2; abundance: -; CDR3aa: CASSLGRGTSELETQYF; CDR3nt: TGTGCCAGCAGCTTGGGGCGGGGGACTAGCGAGCTAGAGACCCAGTACTTC
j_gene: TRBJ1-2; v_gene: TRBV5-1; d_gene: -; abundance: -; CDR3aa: CASSSGTNNYGYTF; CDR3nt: TGCGCCAGCAGCTCCGGGACTAATAACTATGGCTACACCTTC
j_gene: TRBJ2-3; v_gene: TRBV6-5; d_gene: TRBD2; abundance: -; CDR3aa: CAGGAGGRTDTQYF; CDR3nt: TGTGCGGGGGGGGCGGGAGGACGGACAGATACGCAGTATTTT
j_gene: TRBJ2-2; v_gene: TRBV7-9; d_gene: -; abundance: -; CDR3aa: CASSLEGVGIGELFF; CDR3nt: TGTGCCAGCAGCTTAGAGGGAGTGGGTATCGGGGAGCTGTTTTTT
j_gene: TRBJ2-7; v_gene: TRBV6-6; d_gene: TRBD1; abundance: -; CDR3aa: CASNTQGSNGYEQYF; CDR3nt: TGTGCCAGCAATACACAGGGGTCGAATGGTTACGAGCAGTACTTC
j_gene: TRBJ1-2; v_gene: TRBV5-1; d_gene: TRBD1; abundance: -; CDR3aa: CASSQTGNDYGYTF; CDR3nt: TGCGCCAGCAGTCAGACAGGGAATGACTATGGCTACACCTTC
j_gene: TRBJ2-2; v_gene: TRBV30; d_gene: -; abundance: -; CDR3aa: CAWSVAPGELFF; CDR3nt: TGTGCCTGGAGTGTAGCCCCCGGGGAGCTGTTTTTT
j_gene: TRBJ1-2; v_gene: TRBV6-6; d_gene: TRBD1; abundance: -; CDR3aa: CASVQGADGYTF; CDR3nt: TGTGCCAGCGTCCAGGGGGCTGATGGCTACACCTTC
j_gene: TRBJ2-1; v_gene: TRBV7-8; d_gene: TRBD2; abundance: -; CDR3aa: CASSLGLAGVGEQFF; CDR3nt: TGTGCCAGCAGCTTAGGGCTAGCGGGAGTTGGGGAGCAGTTCTTC
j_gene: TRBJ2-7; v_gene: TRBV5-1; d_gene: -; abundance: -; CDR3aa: CASGRGPSSYEQYF; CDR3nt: TGCGCCAGCGGGAGAGGGCCCAGCTCCTACGAGCAGTACTTC
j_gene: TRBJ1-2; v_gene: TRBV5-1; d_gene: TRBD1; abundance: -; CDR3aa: CASSTGGQLYGYTF; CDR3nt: TGCGCCAGCAGCACTGGGGGACAGCTCTATGGCTACACCTTC
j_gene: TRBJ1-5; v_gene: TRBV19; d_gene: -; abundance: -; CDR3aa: CASSIRGYSNQPQHF; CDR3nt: TGTGCCAGTAGTATAAGGGGATATAGCAATCAGCCCCAGCATTTT
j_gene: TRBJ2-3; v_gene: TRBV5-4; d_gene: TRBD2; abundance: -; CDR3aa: CASSPPSSGSTDTQYF; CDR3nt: TGTGCCAGCAGCCCTCCCAGTAGCGGGAGTACAGATACGCAGTATTTT
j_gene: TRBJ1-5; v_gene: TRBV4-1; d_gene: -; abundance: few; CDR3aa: CASSQDVGTPNQPQHF; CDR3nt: TGCGCCAGCAGCCAAGACGTCGGGACACCTAATCAGCCCCAGCATTTT
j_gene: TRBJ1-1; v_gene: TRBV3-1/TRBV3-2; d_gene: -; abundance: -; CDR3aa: CASSQERVMNTEAFF; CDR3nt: TGTGCCAGCAGCCAAGAGAGGGTCATGAACACTGAAGCTTTCTTT
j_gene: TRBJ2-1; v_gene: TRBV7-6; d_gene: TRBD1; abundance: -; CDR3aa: CASSLRDRGPNEQFF; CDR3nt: TGTGCCAGCAGCCTCCGGGACAGGGGGCCCAATGAGCAGTTCTTC
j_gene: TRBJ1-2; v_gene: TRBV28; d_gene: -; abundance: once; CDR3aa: CASSPGRGYGYTF; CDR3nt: TGTGCCAGCAGCCCCGGCAGGGGCTATGGCTACACCTTC
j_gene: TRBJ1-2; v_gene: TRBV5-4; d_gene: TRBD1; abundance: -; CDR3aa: CASSLEGAVGGYTF; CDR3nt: TGTGCCAGCAGCTTGGAGGGGGCCGTAGGTGGCTACACCTTC
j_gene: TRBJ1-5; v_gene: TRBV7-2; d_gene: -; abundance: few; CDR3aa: CASSLAGGNQPQHF; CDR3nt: TGTGCCAGCAGCTTAGCAGGGGGCAATCAGCCCCAGCATTTT
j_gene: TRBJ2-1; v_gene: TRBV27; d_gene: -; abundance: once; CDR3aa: CASRIDSYNEQFF; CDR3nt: TGTGCCAGCCGAATTGACAGCTACAATGAGCAGTTCTTC